This TCR beta chain was sequenced for a study of blood T cell repertoires in COVID-19. The length of the CDR3 is 14 residues. Source study methods: Nucleated cell counts were estimated from reference gene primer amplification. Clones were read by immunoSEQ multiplex PCR, and TCRdb kept only the in-frame ones, dropping some. D and trimming come from the DNA, and the V and J calls and clone size come from that table. The repertoire holds around 100,000 clones, with roughly 87% as singletons. This receptor was obtained from a woman in her forties or fifties with COVID-19, enrolled during active disease. The gene calls are TRBV1 and TRBJ2-5; the D segment call TRBD1 is taken from the table without a DNA check. TRBV1 is deemed a pseudogene. The source material was peripheral blood. CDR3 amino acids: CTSSPQGSQETQYF. The CDR3 region has the DNA TGCACCAGCAGCCCCCAGGGGTCCCAAGAGACCCAGTACTTC.